The sequence of this TCR beta chain was determined in a study of cytomegalovirus exposure and HLA in healthy donors. Broader study findings: In an earlier analysis, about 87% or about 30%: the productive usage of most TCR beta V segments. The study put 150 or so TCR beta chains on its list as cytomegalovirus-associated.

Looked up from germline, CDR1 is MNHEY and CDR2 is SMNVEV (reference sequence). This CDR3 contains 13 residues. With 4 bases removed from V and 8 bases from J, the gap between germline ends came to 11 bases. This clone has only a few counts. The antigen remains unidentified. The study ran its PCR with 60 Vbeta and 13 Jbeta primers. The data were produced by immunoSEQ multiplex PCR, yet TCRdb's version contains in-frame clones alone and is incomplete. The table shows some 140,000 clones, with about 61% occurring only once. The sequenced sample consisted of PBMCs. This clonotype was sampled from a woman aged 40 to 55 in good health and CMV-seronegative. The chain uses TRBV27 and TRBJ1-4; D unresolved. In DNA, the CDR3 is TGTGCCAGCAGTTCAGGCCAGAAAGAAAAACTGTTTTTT. This codes for CASSSGQKEKLFF.